This is a list of T cell receptor beta chains from one sample in a study of blood T cell repertoires in COVID-19. The repertoire was sequenced with immunoSEQ multiplex PCR; TCRdb's copy has only in-frame clones and lacks some. The sample consists of 120,000 to 150,000 clones, roughly four fifths of them appearing once. The sequencing input was peripheral blood. These receptor sequences come from a human donor with acute or convalescent COVID-19. The donor label of this sample is uncertain. Each CDR3 is given with its conserved first and last residue. D genes are given only for firm matches.

TRBV7-2	TRBJ2-7	TRBD2	CASSGGIAGGSYEQYF
TRBV10-1	TRBJ2-2	-	CASSDPVGPRQANTGELFF
TRBV7-6	TRBJ1-3	-	CASSLDPPTTGNTIYF
TRBV5-1	TRBJ2-3	-	CASGQSSTDTQYF
TRBV30	TRBJ1-3	TRBD1	CAWTSGWDRGSGNTIYF
TRBV5-1	TRBJ2-3	TRBD1	CASSLPPGQGSPDTQYF
TRBV4-2	TRBJ1-1	-	CASSQAETHTEAFF
TRBV4-1	TRBJ1-4	-	CASSLRREIRLGNEKLFF
TRBV18	TRBJ1-1	TRBD1	CASSLRTGENTEAFF
TRBV27	TRBJ1-2	-	CASRPGGSNYGYTF
TRBV19	TRBJ1-6	TRBD1	CASTDRVDSPLHF
TRBV7-2	TRBJ1-1	-	CASSLTTGSRDTEAFF
TRBV19	TRBJ1-2	-	CASRPSGVGESGYTF